Listed below are T cell receptor beta chains from one sample, sequenced in a study of CD8+CD57+ T cells in acquired aplastic anemia. TCRdb redid the calling of the reads with MiXCR, one entry per CDR3 protein. The sample records approximately 190,000 distinct CDR3 sequences, around three fifths being singletons. Sequenced input: sorted CD4+, CD8+, or CD8+CD57+ T cells (not recorded which) from PBMCs. The receptors originated from a human donor with severe aplastic anemia or a healthy control (not recorded which). The CDR3 runs from the conserved cysteine through the conserved F or W. D genes are given only for firm matches. Clone size is shown for a subset of rows, as once, few, many or a class of expanded clone.

TRBJ2-1 TRBD2 NA TRBV15 CATSSGGSSSYNEQFF TGTGCCACCAGCAGTGGCGGGAGTAGTAGTTACAATGAGCAGTTCTTC
TRBJ2-7 NA NA TRBV4-1 CASSQDPDPRYEQYF TGCGCCAGCAGCCAAGATCCAGACCCGCGCTACGAGCAGTACTTC
TRBJ1-3 TRBD1 NA TRBV6-1 CASGQANSGNTIYF TGTGCCAGCGGACAGGCGAACTCTGGAAACACCATATATTTT
TRBJ1-2 NA NA TRBV2 CASDVHPSGGYGYTF TGTGCCAGCGACGTCCATCCATCTGGAGGGTATGGCTACACCTTC
TRBJ2-7 NA NA TRBV5-4 CASSWSGGESYEQYF TGTGCCAGCAGCTGGTCTGGCGGGGAATCCTACGAGCAGTACTTC
TRBJ1-2 TRBD1 NA TRBV6-5 CASSSGGDGYTF TGTGCCAGCAGTTCAGGGGGCGATGGCTACACCTTC
TRBJ1-5 NA NA TRBV24-1 CATSDYHSNQPQHF TGTGCCACCAGTGATTACCATAGCAATCAGCCCCAGCATTTT
TRBJ2-3 NA once TRBV19 CASSIDRGDTQYF TGTGCCAGTAGTATAGACCGGGGAGATACGCAGTATTTT
TRBJ2-5 NA many TRBV5-5 CASSPSLAPQETQYF TGTGCCAGCAGCCCGAGTCTAGCCCCCCAAGAGACCCAGTACTTC
TRBJ1-3 TRBD1 NA TRBV29-1 CSVKGQGAGNTIYF TGCAGCGTCAAGGGACAGGGGGCTGGAAACACCATATATTTT
TRBJ1-1 NA few TRBV20-1 CSASSDGDTEAFF TGCAGTGCTAGTTCGGACGGCGACACTGAAGCTTTCTTT
TRBJ1-5 NA NA TRBV10-2 CASSESRGFQPQHF TGCGCCAGCAGTGAGTCACGGGGGTTTCAGCCCCAGCATTTT
TRBJ1-1 NA once TRBV12-3/TRBV12-4 CASSRTALTEAFF TGTGCCAGCAGTCGGACAGCGCTCACTGAAGCTTTCTTT
TRBJ2-7 TRBD1 once TRBV27 CASSLGWTGGAYEQYF TGTGCCAGCAGTTTAGGGTGGACAGGGGGAGCCTACGAGCAGTACTTC
TRBJ2-1 TRBD2 NA TRBV12-3/TRBV12-4 CASSPGTSGAYNEQFF TGTGCCAGCAGCCCCGGGACTAGCGGAGCCTACAATGAGCAGTTCTTC
TRBJ1-6 TRBD1 NA TRBV19 CASSIKGATSPLHF TGTGCCAGTAGTATTAAGGGGGCGACTTCACCCCTCCACTTT
TRBJ2-5 TRBD2 NA TRBV7-3 CASSYTSVETQYF TGTGCCAGCAGCTACACTAGCGTAGAGACCCAGTACTTC
TRBJ1-6 NA NA TRBV13 CASSEQGGLYNSPLHF TGTGCCAGCAGTGAACAGGGTGGGCTGTATAATTCACCCCTCCACTTT
TRBJ1-1 NA NA TRBV9 CASSPGGLEAFF TGTGCCAGCAGCCCGGGTGGTCTCGAAGCTTTCTTT
TRBJ2-7 NA NA TRBV20-1 CSAYVAPSYEQYF TGCAGTGCGTACGTGGCCCCCTCCTACGAGCAGTACTTC
TRBJ2-7 TRBD1 NA TRBV2 CAAAKQGAYEQYF TGTGCCGCGGCTAAACAGGGGGCCTACGAGCAGTACTTC
TRBJ1-5 TRBD1 once TRBV20-1 CSAEGQDNQPQHF TGCAGTGCCGAAGGACAGGACAATCAGCCCCAGCATTTT
TRBJ2-3 TRBD1 many TRBV15 CATSSRQGTDTQYF TGTGCCACCAGCAGTAGACAGGGAACAGATACGCAGTATTTT
TRBJ2-2 TRBD1 NA TRBV9 CASCVATGATGELFF TGTGCCAGCTGCGTAGCTACAGGGGCCACCGGGGAGCTGTTTTTT
TRBJ2-2 NA few TRBV7-7 CAAEGTNTGELFF TGTGCCGCGGAGGGGACGAACACCGGGGAGCTGTTTTTT
TRBJ2-7 TRBD1 NA TRBV6-6 CASSQQGAVGEQYF TGTGCCAGCAGCCAACAGGGGGCGGTGGGTGAGCAGTACTTC
TRBJ2-7 TRBD1 hyperexpanded TRBV7-9 CASSHLGQSYSYEQYF TGTGCCAGCAGCCATTTGGGACAGTCGTACTCCTACGAGCAGTACTTC
TRBJ2-3 TRBD2 once TRBV7-9 CASSIAGATDTQYF TGTGCCAGCAGTATAGCGGGGGCCACAGATACGCAGTATTTT
TRBJ2-7 TRBD1 NA TRBV5-1 CASSPRTGTEQYF TGCGCCAGCAGCCCCCGGACAGGGACCGAGCAGTACTTC